Below are 30 T cell receptor beta chains sequenced from a single sample in a study of beta chain features in type 1 diabetes. cDNA synthesis used the whole RNA isolate, giving expressed TCRB sequences. Libraries were prepared by immunoSEQ multiplex PCR; TCRdb keeps only in-frame clonotypes and omits some of them. The table has about 200,000 clones, approximately 10% seen once. The sequenced sample was central memory CD4+ T cells from blood. The source of these receptors is a young man in good health.

This clone was seen a handful of times. The CDR3 DNA reads TGTGCCAGCAGTTACGGACAGGTTGAAAATCAGCCCCAGCATTTT. Translation gives CASSYGQVENQPQHF. The V and J genes are TRBV6-5 and TRBJ1-5, with TRBD1 identical over 7 bases. V was pared by 2 bases and J by 4 bases, with 5 bases of the junction left unmatched. Per the germline V gene, CDR1 is MNHEY and CDR2 is SVGAGI. This CDR3 region has 15 residues.

The chain links TRBV7-2 to TRBJ1-2; 7 positions agree with TRBD1. Germline V CDR1 and CDR2: SGHTA, FQGNSA. V shed 8 bases, J shed 9 bases, and the junction held 6 bases outside the gene matches. The CDR3 runs 11 residues. DNA of the CDR3: TGTGCCAGCTGCTGGGGACAGCGCTACACCTTC. Translated: CASCWGQRYTF.

This clone was counted ten times or more. The sample carries other DNA sequences with the same CDR3. The chain uses TRBV29-1 and TRBJ1-5; D remains ambiguous. The CDR3 extends over 14 amino acids. From germline, CDR1 is SQVTM and CDR2 ANQGSEA. Trimming took 5 bases from V and 3 from J, leaving 14 bases between them. CDR3 DNA: TGCAGCGTTTTAGGGCCGGGATCCAATCAGCCCCAGCATTTT. It specifies CSVLGPGSNQPQHF.

In its sample, this clone was seen many times. V gene TRBV10-3 combines with J gene TRBJ2-6; D perhaps matches TRBD2 (5 bases). CDR1 and CDR2 from the germline V gene are ENHRY and SYGVKD. V lost 9 bases and J lost 0, with 12 bases in between. CDR3 length equals 15 residues. The CDR3 DNA reads as TGTGCCATGGCACTAGGGTCCTCTGGGGCCAACGTCCTGACTTTC. Its translation is CAMALGSSGANVLTF.

This clone was seen only a few times. This sequence joins TRBV5-1 and TRBJ2-5; no definite D call. The CDR3 is made up of 12 amino acids. CDR1 is SGHRS, CDR2 YFSETQ, per germline. V gave up 3 bases and J gave up 4 bases, with 7 bases separating them. This CDR3 is CASSWAGETQYF. CDR3 DNA sequence: TGCGCCAGCAGCTGGGCCGGAGAGACCCAGTACTTC.

The chain has TRBV23-1 and TRBJ2-1, with D perhaps TRBD2 (6 bases). TRBV23-1 is assigned to the ORF class and has an uncertain function. V was clipped by 4 bases and J by 0 bases, with 10 bases between them. The CDR3 contains 15 residues. DNA for the CDR3: TGCGCCAGCAGTCGGAGGGCGAGCTCCTACAATGAGCAGTTCTTC. Translation gives CASSRRASSYNEQFF.

The chain has TRBV20-1 and TRBJ2-7; no reliable D call. The CDR3 contains 10 residues. CDR1 is DFQATT and CDR2 is SNEGSKA in the germline V gene (reference sequence). V was clipped by 5 bases and J by 6 bases, with 8 bases between them. The CDR3 reads CSAVHGEQYF. The CDR3 DNA reads TGCAGTGCTGTCCACGGCGAGCAGTACTTC.

As to this clone: Being one base from a much bigger clone, this may be a read error. The same CDR3 can be traced to other DNA sequences in this sample. V gene TRBV7-9 combines with J gene TRBJ2-5; no definite D call. CDR1 is SEHNR and CDR2 is FQNEAQ in the germline V gene (reference sequence). CDR3 length equals 15 residues. CDR3 DNA sequence: TGCGCCAGCAGTGTTCGGTCCGGGCCACAAGAGACCCAGTACTTC. This translates into CASSVRSGPQETQYF. Drawing the rest from reference TRBV7-9 and TRBJ2-5, the complete variable domain is DTGVSQNPRHKITKRGQNVTFRCDPISEHNRLYWYRQTLGQGPEFLTYFQNEAQLEKSRLLSDRFSAERPKGSFSTLEIQRTEQGDSAMYLCASSVRSGPQETQYFGPGTRLLVL.

The table lists this clone with a few counts. The V and J genes are TRBV7-2 and TRBJ2-3; D is perhaps TRBD1 or TRBD2 (5 bases each). V lost 6 bases and J lost 2, with 12 bases in between. The length of the CDR3 is 14 residues. CDR1 is SGHTA and CDR2 is FQGNSA in the germline V gene. The CDR3 here is CASRAGAHTDTQYF. The CDR3 DNA is TGTGCCAGCAGGGCCGGGGCCCACACAGATACGCAGTATTTT.

This clone came up a few times. The CDR3 DNA reads as TGTGCCAGCAGCCCCTCGACAGGGACCCTTAACACCGGGGAGCTGTTTTTT. It encodes CASSPSTGTLNTGELFF. The V gene is TRBV7-3, the J gene TRBJ2-2; 7 positions match TRBD1. Germline V gives CDR1 SGHTA, CDR2 FQGTGA. This CDR3 contains 17 residues. V lost 5 bases and J lost 2; bases outside the gene matches: 11. Drawing the rest from reference TRBV7-3 and TRBJ2-2, the complete variable domain is GAGVSQTPSNKVTEKGKYVELRCDPISGHTALYWYRQSLGQGPEFLIYFQGTGAADDSGLPNDRFFAVRPEGSVSTLKIQRTERGDSAVYLCASSPSTGTLNTGELFFGEGSRLTVL.

This clone showed up just a few times. This chain links TRBV27 with TRBJ2-7, with 8 bases identical to TRBD2. The germline V gene has CDR1 MNHEY and CDR2 SMNVEV (reference sequence). The CDR3 is 14 residues long. The ends lost 5 bases at V and 6 bases at J; junction bases unmatched: 9. CDR3 DNA: TGTGCCAGCAGTCGCCGACTAGCGCGTGTCGAGCAGTACTTC. As protein: CASSRRLARVEQYF.

The V call is TRBV19, the J call TRBJ2-7, with 7 bases aligning to TRBD1. Germline V gene lookup returns CDR1 LNHDA and CDR2 SQIVND (reference sequence). The CDR3 contains 15 residues. With V trimmed by 4 bases and J by 6 bases, 12 bases remained unmatched. CDR3 in DNA: TGTGCCAGTAGTACCCGGGACAGAGTCTTCGCCGAGCAGTACTTC. It encodes CASSTRDRVFAEQYF.

This clone appeared a few times. The rearrangement uses TRBV4-3 and TRBJ2-1; tentatively, D is TRBD1 (6 bases). Trimming took off 1 base at V and 0 bases at J, with 10 bases between the two ends. The CDR3 loop spans 16 amino acids. Germline assignment: CDR1 LGHNA and CDR2 YSLEER. This chain's CDR3 is CASSQVATGSYNEQFF. CDR3 sequence (DNA): TGCGCCAGCAGCCAAGTGGCGACAGGCTCCTACAATGAGCAGTTCTTC.

The chain links TRBV6-1 to TRBJ2-7; D is undetermined. The CDR3 covers 11 residues. Germline values: CDR1 MNHNS, CDR2 SASEGT. Trimming shortened V by 4 bases and J by 4 bases, and 5 bases separated the two germline ends. This chain's CDR3 is CASSVQYEQYF. CDR3 coding DNA: TGTGCCAGCAGTGTCCAGTACGAGCAGTACTTC.

The table lists this clone with a few counts. The V call is TRBV2, the J call TRBJ2-1; D is unresolved. CDR1 is SNHLY and CDR2 is FYNNEI in the germline V gene. V dropped 4 bases and J dropped 2 bases, with 9 bases sitting between them. The CDR3 totals 14 residues. Written as DNA, the CDR3 is TGTGCCAGCAGTGTGATAGTGACCTACAATGAGCAGTTCTTC. It encodes CASSVIVTYNEQFF.

This clone was seen ten or more times. This sequence joins TRBV14 and TRBJ1-1; no definite D call. V dropped 4 bases and J dropped 1 base, with 10 bases sitting between them. The CDR3 is 14 residues long. Germline CDR1 reads SGHDN; CDR2 reads FVKESK. The CDR3 loop reads CASSPLGPNTEAFF. The CDR3 nucleotides read TGTGCCAGCAGCCCCCTCGGCCCGAACACTGAAGCTTTCTTT.

J is TRBJ2-1 and V is TRBV6-5; tentative D call: TRBD2 (5 bases). Germline assignment: CDR1 MNHEY and CDR2 SVGAGI. Trimming pared 7 bases from V and 0 bases from J, leaving 10 bases between. The length of the CDR3 is 14 residues. The CDR3 nucleotides are TGTGCCAGCACGGACTGGAGCTCCTACAATGAGCAGTTCTTC. Translating it yields CASTDWSSYNEQFF.

This clone was counted between two and nine times. The chain is built from TRBV7-6 and TRBJ2-2; TRBD1 or TRBD2 may be the D gene (5 bases each). The germline CDR1 and CDR2 sequences are SGHVS and FNYEAQ. The V gene lost 1 base and the J gene lost 7 bases, with 10 bases spanning the gap. The CDR3 sequence is 14 residues long. The CDR3 nucleotides are TGTGCCAGCAGCTTAGGCAGGGAGTTCGGGGAGCTGTTTTTT. Residues: CASSLGREFGELFF.

The chain couples TRBV30 to TRBJ2-1; 10 bases are shared with TRBD1. The CDR3 has 17 residues. Germline V gene lookup returns CDR1 GTSNPN and CDR2 SVGIG (reference sequence). V was clipped by 4 bases and J by 6 bases; unmatched bases: 15. CDR3: CAWTPRGTGERSNEQFF. CDR3 DNA sequence: TGTGCCTGGACCCCGAGGGGGACAGGGGAAAGAAGCAATGAGCAGTTCTTC.

This chain connects TRBV11-1 to TRBJ2-1, with 12 bases matching TRBD2. This CDR3 contains 19 residues. The J segment lost 0 bases and the V segment lost 5 bases, leaving 11 bases of the junction unmatched. Germline CDR1 and CDR2: SGHAT and FQDESV (reference sequence). The CDR3 DNA is TGTGCCAGCAGCCCCTCGGGACTAGCGGGCAGAAGCTCCTACAATGAGCAGTTCTTC. This translates into CASSPSGLAGRSSYNEQFF.

The table lists this clone with many counts. The rearrangement joins TRBV30 to TRBJ1-5; tentative D call: TRBD1 (6 bases). Germline CDR1 reads GTSNPN; CDR2 reads SVGIG (reference sequence). V was pared by 1 base and J by 6 bases, with 19 bases between. This CDR3 is 16 amino acids long. The CDR3 DNA sequence: TGTGCCTGGAGTGAGGACAGTGCGTTGCGAGGTCAGCCCCAGCATTTT. Translated: CAWSEDSALRGQPQHF.

The chain carries TRBV7-2 and TRBJ2-7; 7 bases align to TRBD2. The CDR3 spans 15 residues. CDR1 SGHTA and CDR2 FQGNSA come from the germline V gene. Losses at the gene ends were 5 bases for V and 3 bases for J; bases not matched to a gene: 10. The CDR3 DNA reads TGTGCCAGCAGCCCAGGCCCTAGCGGAGGCTACGAGCAGTACTTC. Protein sequence: CASSPGPSGGYEQYF.

The J gene is TRBJ2-1, the V gene TRBV7-3; unclear D gene. Germline CDR1 and CDR2: SGHTA and FQGTGA. The CDR3 loop spans 14 amino acids. With 5 bases removed from V and 9 bases from J, the gap between germline ends came to 17 bases. CDR3 nucleotide sequence: TGTGCCAGCAGCCCAAATGCTGGCGGCCCTGAGCAGTTCTTC. This translates into CASSPNAGGPEQFF. Based on the CDR3 plus reference TRBV7-3 and TRBJ2-1, the full variable domain is GAGVSQTPSNKVTEKGKYVELRCDPISGHTALYWYRQSLGQGPEFLIYFQGTGAADDSGLPNDRFFAVRPEGSVSTLKIQRTERGDSAVYLCASSPNAGGPEQFFGPGTRLTVL.

This clone was recorded a few times. As DNA, the CDR3 is TGTGCCAGCAGCGTCCTGACAGGGGGCGGCTACACCTTC. This sequence encodes CASSVLTGGGYTF. The chain has TRBV7-2 and TRBJ1-2, with TRBD1 identical over 10 bases. Germline-derived CDR1 and CDR2 are SGHTA and FQGNSA. V lost 5 bases, J lost 8 bases, and 5 bases stayed unmatched. The CDR3 extends over 13 amino acids. The whole variable domain, filled in from reference TRBV7-2 and TRBJ1-2, reads GAGVSQSPSNKVTEKGKDVELRCDPISGHTALYWYRQSLGQGLEFLIYFQGNSAPDKSGLPSDRFSAERTGGSVSTLTIQRTQQEDSAVYLCASSVLTGGGYTFGSGTRLTVV.

This clone was seen only a few times. The rearrangement links TRBV29-1 to TRBJ2-1; 9 positions agree with TRBD2. Per the germline V gene, CDR1 is SQVTM and CDR2 is ANQGSEA. The CDR3 covers 14 residues. The trim removed 6 bases at V and 4 bases at J, leaving 7 bases unmatched. The CDR3 DNA reads as TGCAGCGTCCGCGGGAGGGCAGGATACAATGAGCAGTTCTTC. Translation gives CSVRGRAGYNEQFF.

This chain connects TRBV5-1 to TRBJ1-1; perhaps TRBD1 as D (5 bases). Germline V gives CDR1 SGHRS, CDR2 YFSETQ. V was trimmed by 1 base and J by 5 bases, leaving 12 bases between them. CDR3 size: 14 residues. The chain's CDR3 is CASSLSQGTTEAFF. The CDR3 coding sequence is TGCGCCAGCAGCTTGTCCCAGGGAACAACTGAAGCTTTCTTT.

This clone has more than one count but fewer than ten. This sample includes further DNA sequences coding for the same CDR3. The J gene is TRBJ2-3, the V gene TRBV4-3, with D unresolved. Trimming cost V 1 base and J 6 bases, with 11 bases left between them. CDR1 is LGHNA, CDR2 YSLEER, per germline. The CDR3 is 14 amino acids. This CDR3 is CASSQGTSTDTQYF. In nucleotides, the CDR3 is TGCGCCAGCAGCCAAGGGACCTCCACGGATACGCAGTATTTT.

The rearrangement uses TRBV4-1 and TRBJ2-7; 10 nucleotides align to TRBD1. Germline V gene data show CDR1 as MGHRA and CDR2 as YSYEKL. V was pared by 1 base and J by 4 bases, with 7 bases of the junction left unmatched. The CDR3 runs to 16 residues. This CDR3 reads CASSQGPRTGGYEQYF. In nucleotides, the CDR3 is TGCGCCAGCAGCCAAGGGCCACGGACAGGGGGTTACGAGCAGTACTTC.

The chain employs TRBV6-5 and TRBJ2-1, with D perhaps matching TRBD1 (6 bases). This CDR3 region has 16 residues. CDR1 is MNHEY and CDR2 is SVGAGI in the germline V gene. V was cut by 2 bases and J by 4 bases, with 15 bases left in between. The CDR3 reads CASSYRSGTLYNEQFF. CDR3 in DNA: TGTGCCAGCAGTTACCGATCCGGGACACTTTACAATGAGCAGTTCTTC.

V and J are TRBV7-9 and TRBJ2-1; D not certain. Germline V gene lookup returns CDR1 SEHNR and CDR2 FQNEAQ (reference sequence). V was trimmed by 1 base and J by 5 bases, leaving 9 bases between them. CDR3 length equals 14 residues. This CDR3 is CASSLGGLDNEQFF. CDR3 nucleotide sequence: TGTGCCAGCAGCTTAGGCGGCTTGGACAATGAGCAGTTCTTC.